The source of this TCR beta chain is a study of cytomegalovirus exposure and HLA in healthy donors. A multiplex PCR was run with 60 Vbeta primers and 13 Jbeta primers. Only in-frame clones appear in the TCRdb table, and some are missing; sequencing was by immunoSEQ multiplex PCR. The data show fewer than 200,000 clones, approximately 78% seen once. Between the trimmed V and J ends, which lost 3 bases and 1 base, there was a span of 18 bases. This CDR3 spans 17 amino acids. CDR1 and CDR2 (germline): SGHNT, YYREEE (reference sequence). Regarding this clone: The target antigen is unknown.

The study, taken as a whole, reports: The authors later found TCR association rates varying by HLA locus, with DRB1 most and HLA-C fewest.

Source material: PBMCs. The TCR originated in a woman aged 18-29 years in good health and CMV-seronegative. The chain couples TRBV5-4 to TRBJ2-3; D is possibly TRBD1 (6 bases). CDR3 DNA: TGTGCCAGCAGCTGGTCCGGGACACTTTTGGGCACAGATACGCAGTATTTT. Translating gives CASSWSGTLLGTDTQYF. The whole variable domain, filled in from reference TRBV5-4 and TRBJ2-3, reads ETGVTQSPTHLIKTRGQQVTLRCSSQSGHNTVSWYQQALGQGPQFIFQYYREEENGRGNFPPRFSGLQFPNYSSELNVNALELDDSALYLCASSWSGTLLGTDTQYFGPGTRLTVL.